The clone carrying this TCR beta chain was observed a few times. Original methodology: Estimates of nucleated cell counts were drawn from the amplification of reference gene primers. TCRdb's table, derived via immunoSEQ multiplex PCR, lists solely in-frame clones and lacks some. That table furnishes V, J and clone size, whereas the DNA furnished D and trimming. The sample includes 95,000 to 150,000 clones, about 85% of them seen just once. V was trimmed by 2 bases and J by 5 bases, leaving 6 bases between them. The CDR3 extends over 12 amino acids. Germline V lookup: CDR1 LGHNT, CDR2 FRNRAP. The record originates from a study of blood T cell repertoires in COVID-19. The overall study: Whether acute or convalescent, the COVID-19 samples came from the United States, Italy and Spain. PBMCs, B-cell-depleted T cells, or T cells were the source of the cDNA or gDNA that made up the material.

The chain carries TRBV12-5 and TRBJ1-1; D unresolved. Input material: peripheral blood. The clonotype originates from a man aged 80 or over with active or convalescent COVID-19. The CDR3 sequence: CASGLSQTEAFF. DNA of the CDR3: TGTGCTAGTGGTTTGTCACAGACTGAAGCTTTCTTT.